This passage covers 2 T cell receptor beta chains from one sample sequenced in a study of blood T cells in healthy people across ages. Then a second PCR, running about 6 to 12 cycles, was carried out with a sample-barcoded 5' primer and a J-beta primer mix. Using its own MiXCR run on the 5' RACE reads, TCRdb lists one record per CDR3 protein. The sample consists of 850,000 to 1,000,000 distinct CDR3 sequences, around 48% of them appearing once. Sequences were obtained from blood. These TCRs come from a young man in good health.

Comments on this clonotype: Germline and junction disagree at one end, which may indicate a read error. This chain uses TRBV7-2 with TRBJ2-6; D is tentatively TRBD1 or TRBD2 (5 bases each). Germline V gene data show CDR1 as SGHTA and CDR2 as FQGNSA. The CDR3 is 14 residues long. The CDR3 loop is CASSSGTGANVPTF. In nucleotides, the CDR3 is TGTGCCAGCAGCTCGGGTACCGGGGCCAACGTCCCGACTTTC. Based on the CDR3 plus reference TRBV7-2 and TRBJ2-6, the full variable domain is GAGVSQSPSNKVTEKGKDVELRCDPISGHTALYWYRQSLGQGLEFLIYFQGNSAPDKSGLPSDRFSAERTGGSVSTLTIQRTQQEDSAVYLCASSSGTGANVPTFGAGSRLTVL.

This chain connects TRBV18 to TRBJ2-4, with a tentative D call TRBD1 (5 bases). The J call is doubtful: the DNA matches TRBJ2-7 better. This CDR3 has 13 amino acids. Germline-derived CDR1 and CDR2 are KGHSH and LQKENI. The CDR3 here is CASSPSDSREQYF. The CDR3 DNA follows: TGTGCCAGCTCACCGTCAGACAGTCGCGAGCAGTACTTC.